This T cell receptor (beta chain) was obtained from a study of blood T cells in healthy people across ages. The table lists this clonotype with a few counts. Using a J-beta primer mix together with a sample-barcoded 5' primer, a second PCR was run for roughly 7 to 12 cycles. MiXCR was run by TCRdb on the 5' RACE reads, yielding one entry per CDR3 protein. The repertoire includes approximately 1,100,000 distinct CDR3 sequences, 45% of them detected once, and 15% to 20% sits in the top ten. The sequence came from a woman in her sixties or seventies in good health. The sample consisted of blood.

The CDR3 loop is CSARDGAVSSYEQYF. DNA of the CDR3: TGCAGTGCTAGAGATGGGGCAGTAAGCTCCTACGAGCAGTACTTC. The genes are TRBV20-1 and TRBJ2-7, with D possibly being TRBD1 (5 bases). The germline V and J ends were trimmed by 0 bases and 0 bases, with 12 bases remaining between them. This CDR3 has 15 residues. The V gene's germline CDR1 is DFQATT and CDR2 SNEGSKA (reference sequence).